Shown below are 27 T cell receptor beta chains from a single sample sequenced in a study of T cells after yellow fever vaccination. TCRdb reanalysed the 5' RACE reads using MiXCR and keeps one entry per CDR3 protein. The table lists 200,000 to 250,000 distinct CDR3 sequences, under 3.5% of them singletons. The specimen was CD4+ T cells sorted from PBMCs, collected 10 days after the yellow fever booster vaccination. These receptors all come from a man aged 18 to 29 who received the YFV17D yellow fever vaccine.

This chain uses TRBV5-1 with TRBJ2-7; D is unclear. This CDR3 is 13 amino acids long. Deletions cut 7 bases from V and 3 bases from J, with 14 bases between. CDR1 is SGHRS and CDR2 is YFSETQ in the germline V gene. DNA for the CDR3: TGCGCCAGCCGAGAAAACACAGACTACGAGCAGTACTTC. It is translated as CASRENTDYEQYF. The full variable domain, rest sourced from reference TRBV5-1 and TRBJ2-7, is KAGVTQTPRYLIKTRGQQVTLSCSPISGHRSVSWYQQTPGQGLQFLFEYFSETQRNKGNFPGRFSGRQFSNSRSEMNVSTLELGDSALYLCASRENTDYEQYFGPGTRLTVT.

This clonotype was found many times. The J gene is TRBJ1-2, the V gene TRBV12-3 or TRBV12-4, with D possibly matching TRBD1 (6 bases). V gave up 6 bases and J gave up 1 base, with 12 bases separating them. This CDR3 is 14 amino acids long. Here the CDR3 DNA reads TGTGCCAGCAGGGTGACAGGAGTTAACTATGGCTACACCTTC. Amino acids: CASRVTGVNYGYTF.

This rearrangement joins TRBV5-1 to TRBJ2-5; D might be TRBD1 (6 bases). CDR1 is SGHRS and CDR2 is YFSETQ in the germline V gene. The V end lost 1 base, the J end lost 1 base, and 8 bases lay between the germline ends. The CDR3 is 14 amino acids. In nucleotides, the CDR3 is TGCGCCAGCAGCTTGACAGGGCCCCAAGAGACCCAGTACTTC. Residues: CASSLTGPQETQYF.

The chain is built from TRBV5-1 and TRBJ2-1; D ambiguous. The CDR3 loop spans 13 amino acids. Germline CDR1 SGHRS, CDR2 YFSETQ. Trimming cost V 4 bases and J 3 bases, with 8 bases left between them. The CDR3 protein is CASSPYNYNEQFF. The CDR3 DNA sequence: TGCGCCAGCAGCCCCTACAACTACAATGAGCAGTTCTTC. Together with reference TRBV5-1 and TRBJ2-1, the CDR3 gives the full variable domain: KAGVTQTPRYLIKTRGQQVTLSCSPISGHRSVSWYQQTPGQGLQFLFEYFSETQRNKGNFPGRFSGRQFSNSRSEMNVSTLELGDSALYLCASSPYNYNEQFFGPGTRLTVL.

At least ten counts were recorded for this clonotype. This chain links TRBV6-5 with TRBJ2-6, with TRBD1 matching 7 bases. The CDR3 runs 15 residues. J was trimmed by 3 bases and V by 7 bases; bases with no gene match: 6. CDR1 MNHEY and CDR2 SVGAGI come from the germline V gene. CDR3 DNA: TGTGCCAGCACCAGACAGGGTTTTGGGGCCAACGTCCTGACTTTC. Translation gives CASTRQGFGANVLTF.

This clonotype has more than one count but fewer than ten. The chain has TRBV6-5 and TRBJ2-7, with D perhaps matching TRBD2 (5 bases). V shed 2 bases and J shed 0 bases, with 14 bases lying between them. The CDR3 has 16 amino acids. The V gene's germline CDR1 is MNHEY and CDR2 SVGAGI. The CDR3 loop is CASSYNGGGVSYEQYF. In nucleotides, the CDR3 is TGTGCCAGCAGTTACAATGGAGGCGGCGTCTCCTACGAGCAGTACTTC.

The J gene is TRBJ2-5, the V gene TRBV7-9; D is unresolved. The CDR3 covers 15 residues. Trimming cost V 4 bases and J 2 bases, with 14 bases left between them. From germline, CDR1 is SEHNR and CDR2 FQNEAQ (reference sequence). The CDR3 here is CASSSTTWGQETQYF. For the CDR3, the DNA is TGTGCCAGCAGCTCGACAACCTGGGGTCAAGAGACCCAGTACTTC. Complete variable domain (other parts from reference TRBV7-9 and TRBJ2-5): DTGVSQNPRHKITKRGQNVTFRCDPISEHNRLYWYRQTLGQGPEFLTYFQNEAQLEKSRLLSDRFSAERPKGSFSTLEIQRTEQGDSAMYLCASSSTTWGQETQYFGPGTRLLVL.

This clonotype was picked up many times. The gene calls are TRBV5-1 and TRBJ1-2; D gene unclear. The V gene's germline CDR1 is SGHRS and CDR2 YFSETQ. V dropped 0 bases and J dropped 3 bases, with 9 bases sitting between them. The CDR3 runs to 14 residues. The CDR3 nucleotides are TGCGCCAGCAGCTTGGTTCCGGAACACTATGGCTACACCTTC. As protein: CASSLVPEHYGYTF.

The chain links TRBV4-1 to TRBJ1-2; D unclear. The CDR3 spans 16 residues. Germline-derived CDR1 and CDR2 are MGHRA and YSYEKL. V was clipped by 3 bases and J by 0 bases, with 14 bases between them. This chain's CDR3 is CASSHEPGSTNYGYTF. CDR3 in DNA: TGCGCCAGCAGCCACGAACCAGGCTCAACTAACTATGGCTACACCTTC.

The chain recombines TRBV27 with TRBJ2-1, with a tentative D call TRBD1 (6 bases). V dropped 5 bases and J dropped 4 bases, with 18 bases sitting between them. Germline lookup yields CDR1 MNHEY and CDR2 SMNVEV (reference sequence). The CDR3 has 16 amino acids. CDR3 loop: CASSTRYRDKYNEQFF. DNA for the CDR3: TGTGCCAGCAGTACAAGATACCGGGACAAATACAATGAGCAGTTCTTC.

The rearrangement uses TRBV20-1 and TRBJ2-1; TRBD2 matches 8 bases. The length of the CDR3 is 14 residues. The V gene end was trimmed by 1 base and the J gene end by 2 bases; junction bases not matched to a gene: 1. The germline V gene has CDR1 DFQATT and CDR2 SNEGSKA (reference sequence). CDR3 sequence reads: CSARGGLAYNEQFF. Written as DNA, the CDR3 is TGCAGTGCTAGAGGGGGACTAGCCTACAATGAGCAGTTCTTC.

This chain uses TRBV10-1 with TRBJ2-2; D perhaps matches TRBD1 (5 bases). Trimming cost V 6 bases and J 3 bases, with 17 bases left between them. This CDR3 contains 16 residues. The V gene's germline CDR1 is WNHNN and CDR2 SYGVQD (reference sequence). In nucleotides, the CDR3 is TGCGCCAGCAGCCGTCGCAGGGAAATGGACACCGGGGAGCTGTTTTTT. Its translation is CASSRRREMDTGELFF.

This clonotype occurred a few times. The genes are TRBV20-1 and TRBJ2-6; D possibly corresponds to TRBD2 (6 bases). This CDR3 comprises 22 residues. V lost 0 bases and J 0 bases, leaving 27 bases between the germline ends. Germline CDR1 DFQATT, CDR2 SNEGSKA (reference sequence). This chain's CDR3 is CSARDHLRRGPTVSSGANVLTF. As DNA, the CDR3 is TGCAGTGCTAGAGATCATCTCAGGCGGGGTCCGACCGTTAGCTCTGGGGCCAACGTCCTGACTTTC.

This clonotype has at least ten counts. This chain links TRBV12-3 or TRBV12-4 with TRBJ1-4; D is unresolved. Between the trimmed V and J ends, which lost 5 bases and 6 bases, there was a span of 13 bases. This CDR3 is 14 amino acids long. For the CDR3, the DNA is TGTGCCAGCAGTCGACGGGCGAGGGATGAAAAACTGTTTTTT. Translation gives CASSRRARDEKLFF.

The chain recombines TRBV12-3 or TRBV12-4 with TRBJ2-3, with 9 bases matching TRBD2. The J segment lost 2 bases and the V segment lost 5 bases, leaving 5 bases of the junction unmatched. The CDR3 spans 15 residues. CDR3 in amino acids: CASSALAGVTDTQYF. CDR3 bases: TGTGCCAGCAGTGCCTTAGCGGGGGTCACAGATACGCAGTATTTT.

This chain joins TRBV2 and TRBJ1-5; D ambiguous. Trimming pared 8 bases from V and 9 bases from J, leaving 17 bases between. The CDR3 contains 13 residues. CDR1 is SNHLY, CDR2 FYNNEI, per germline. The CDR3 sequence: CASGVLLNRPQHF. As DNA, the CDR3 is TGTGCCAGCGGGGTACTGCTCAATAGGCCCCAGCATTTT.

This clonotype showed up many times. The CDR3 is CASSWGQANTEAFF. The CDR3 region has the DNA TGTGCCAGCAGCTGGGGACAGGCGAACACTGAAGCTTTCTTT. The chain has TRBV5-4 and TRBJ1-1; TRBD1 aligns across 8 bases. The CDR3 sequence is 14 residues long. V shed 3 bases and J 1 base; nucleotides not matched to a gene: 2. Per the germline V gene, CDR1 is SGHNT and CDR2 is YYREEE (reference sequence).

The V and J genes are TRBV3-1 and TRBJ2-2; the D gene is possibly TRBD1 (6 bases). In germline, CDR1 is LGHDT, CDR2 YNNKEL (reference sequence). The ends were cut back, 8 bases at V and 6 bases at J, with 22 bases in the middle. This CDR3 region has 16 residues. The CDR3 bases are TGTGCCAGCGGCCGGCGAGGGGCACAGGGTGCCGGGGAGCTGTTTTTT. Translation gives CASGRRGAQGAGELFF.

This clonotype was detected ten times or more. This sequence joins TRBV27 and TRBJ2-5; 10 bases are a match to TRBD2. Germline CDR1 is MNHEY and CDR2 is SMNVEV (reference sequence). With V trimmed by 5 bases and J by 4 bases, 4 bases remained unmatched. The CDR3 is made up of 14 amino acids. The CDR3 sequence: CASSQAGGRETQYF. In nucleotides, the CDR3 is TGTGCCAGCAGTCAAGCGGGGGGGCGAGAGACCCAGTACTTC.

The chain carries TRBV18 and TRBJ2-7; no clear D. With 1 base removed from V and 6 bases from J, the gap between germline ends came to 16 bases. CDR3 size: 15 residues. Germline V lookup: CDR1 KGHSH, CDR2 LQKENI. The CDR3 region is CASSPLDPQLGEQYF. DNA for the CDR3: TGTGCCAGCTCACCACTTGACCCCCAGTTGGGCGAGCAGTACTTC.

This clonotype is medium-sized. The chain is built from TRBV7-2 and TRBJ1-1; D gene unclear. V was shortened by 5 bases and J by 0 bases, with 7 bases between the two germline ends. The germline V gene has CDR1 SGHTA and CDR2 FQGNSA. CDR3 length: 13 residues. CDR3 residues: CASSLVVNTEAFF. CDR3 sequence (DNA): TGTGCCAGCAGCCTAGTAGTGAACACTGAAGCTTTCTTT.

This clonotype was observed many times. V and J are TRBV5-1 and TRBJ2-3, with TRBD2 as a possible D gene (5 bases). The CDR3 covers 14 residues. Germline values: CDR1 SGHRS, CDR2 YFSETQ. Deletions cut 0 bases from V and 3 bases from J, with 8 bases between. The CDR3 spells CASSLATGTDTQYF. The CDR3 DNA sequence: TGCGCCAGCAGCTTGGCAACGGGGACAGATACGCAGTATTTT.

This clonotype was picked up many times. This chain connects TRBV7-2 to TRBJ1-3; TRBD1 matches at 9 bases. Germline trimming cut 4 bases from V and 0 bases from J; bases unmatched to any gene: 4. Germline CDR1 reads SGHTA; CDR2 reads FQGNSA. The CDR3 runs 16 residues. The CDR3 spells CASSYTTGGSGNTIYF. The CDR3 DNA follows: TGTGCCAGCAGCTATACGACAGGGGGCTCTGGAAACACCATATATTTT.

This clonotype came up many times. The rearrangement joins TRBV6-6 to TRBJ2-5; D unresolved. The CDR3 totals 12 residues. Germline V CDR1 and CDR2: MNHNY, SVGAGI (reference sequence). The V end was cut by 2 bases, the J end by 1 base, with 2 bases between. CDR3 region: CASSYVQETQYF. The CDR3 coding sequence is TGTGCCAGCAGTTACGTCCAAGAGACCCAGTACTTC.

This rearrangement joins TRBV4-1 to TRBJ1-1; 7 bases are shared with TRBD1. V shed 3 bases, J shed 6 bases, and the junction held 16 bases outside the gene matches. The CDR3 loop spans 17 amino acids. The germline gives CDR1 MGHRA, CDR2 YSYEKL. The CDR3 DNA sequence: TGCGCCAGCAGCCATGGTTCGATCAGGGGGTTAACGGCTGAAGCTTTCTTT. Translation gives CASSHGSIRGLTAEAFF.

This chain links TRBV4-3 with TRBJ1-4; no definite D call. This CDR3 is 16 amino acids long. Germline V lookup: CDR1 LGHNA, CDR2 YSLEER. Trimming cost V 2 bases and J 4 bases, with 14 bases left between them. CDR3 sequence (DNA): TGCGCCAGCAGCCAAACCCCCCCCCCAGATAATGAAAAACTGTTTTTT. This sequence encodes CASSQTPPPDNEKLFF.

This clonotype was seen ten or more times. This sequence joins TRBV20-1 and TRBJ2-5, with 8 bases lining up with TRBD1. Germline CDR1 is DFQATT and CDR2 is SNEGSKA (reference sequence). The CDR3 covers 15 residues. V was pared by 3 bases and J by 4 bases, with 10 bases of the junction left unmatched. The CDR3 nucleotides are TGCAGTGCTAGGGGTCGGACAGGGACGGGAGAGACCCAGTACTTC. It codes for CSARGRTGTGETQYF.